This T cell receptor beta chain was sequenced for a study of T cell responses to AZD1222 COVID-19 vaccine. Assay: immunoSEQ multiplex PCR; the TCRdb copy retains only in-frame clones and omits some. The sample has about 150,000 clones, roughly 90% seen once. The CDR3 is 14 residues long. Germline CDR1 is LGHNA and CDR2 is YSLEER. V was clipped by 1 base and J by 3 bases, with 9 bases between them. The J gene is TRBJ1-2, the V gene TRBV4-3; no clear D. This TCR came from an adult in good health. The material sequenced was peripheral blood, taken on day 0 of AZD1222 vaccination. The CDR3, as DNA: TGCGCCAGCAGCCAAGGGTATTTCGACTATGGCTACACCTTC. As protein: CASSQGYFDYGYTF.